The 14 T cell receptor beta chains below all came from one sample that was sequenced in a study of CD8+CD57+ T cells in acquired aplastic anemia. For CDR3 and TCR beta VDJ profiling, genomic DNA was the template used. TCRdb analysed the reads with MiXCR anew, one entry per CDR3 protein. The sample records about 120,000 distinct CDR3 sequences, approximately 61% being singletons. The patients chosen for sequencing had shown expansion of CD8+CD57+ cells (detected by flow cytometry). Source material: sorted CD4+, CD8+, or CD8+CD57+ T cells (not recorded which) from PBMCs. All receptors come from a human donor with aplastic anemia.

The chain couples TRBV29-1 to TRBJ2-7; 7 bases match TRBD2. Looked up from germline, CDR1 is SQVTM and CDR2 is ANQGSEA. The CDR3 sequence is 11 residues long. V was clipped by 3 bases and J by 9 bases; unmatched bases: 5. The CDR3 bases are TGCAGCGTTGAGGGAGGGGAAGGGCAGTACTTC. It codes for CSVEGGEGQYF.

This clonotype was seen once. V usage is TRBV2 and J usage is TRBJ1-6; no clear D gene. The V gene lost 3 bases and the J gene lost 6 bases, with 12 bases spanning the gap. Germline loops: CDR1 SNHLY, CDR2 FYNNEI. The CDR3 extends over 15 amino acids. CDR3 sequence: CASSDRPGSNSPLHF. The CDR3 DNA sequence: TGTGCCAGCAGTGATAGACCTGGCTCTAATTCACCCCTCCACTTT. Filled out from reference TRBV2 and TRBJ1-6, the complete variable domain reads EPEVTQTPSHQVTQMGQEVILRCVPISNHLYFYWYRQILGQKVEFLVSFYNNEISEKSEIFDDQFSVERPDGSNFTLKIRSTKLEDSAMYFCASSDRPGSNSPLHFGNGTRLTVT.

The chain carries TRBV7-2 and TRBJ2-2; TRBD2 agrees at 9 bases. V lost 5 bases and J lost 0; bases outside the gene matches: 1. Germline V gene data show CDR1 as SGHTA and CDR2 as FQGNSA. This CDR3 has 15 residues. The CDR3 here is CASSPSGANTGELFF. CDR3 sequence (DNA): TGTGCCAGCAGCCCTAGCGGGGCGAACACCGGGGAGCTGTTTTTT. The entire variable domain, with the rest obtained from reference TRBV7-2 and TRBJ2-2, is as follows: GAGVSQSPSNKVTEKGKDVELRCDPISGHTALYWYRQSLGQGLEFLIYFQGNSAPDKSGLPSDRFSAERTGGSVSTLTIQRTQQEDSAVYLCASSPSGANTGELFFGEGSRLTVL.

This clonotype was found a few times. This rearrangement joins TRBV25-1 to TRBJ2-1, with D tentatively TRBD1 or TRBD2 (6 bases each). From germline, CDR1 is MGHDK and CDR2 SYGVNS. This CDR3 comprises 15 residues. Trimming cost V 5 bases and J 4 bases, with 15 bases left between them. This chain's CDR3 is CASSLGGRGYNEQFF. The CDR3 nucleotides are TGTGCCAGCAGTTTAGGGGGGCGCGGTTACAATGAGCAGTTCTTC.

The rearrangement joins TRBV2 to TRBJ2-3; D is unclear. Trimming cost V 5 bases and J 4 bases, with 7 bases left between them. In germline, CDR1 is SNHLY, CDR2 FYNNEI. The CDR3 is 12 residues long. Here the CDR3 reads CASSKTSDTQYF. The CDR3 DNA reads TGTGCCAGCAGTAAGACTTCAGATACGCAGTATTTT.

This clonotype occurred once. The rearrangement joins TRBV11-2 to TRBJ2-5; D is unresolved. Trimming removed 5 bases from V and 1 base from J, with 14 bases in between. CDR1 and CDR2 (germline): SGHAT, FQNNGV. This CDR3 is built from 15 residues. The CDR3 region has the DNA TGTGCCAGCAGCACTCGGCGAACCATCCAAGAGACCCAGTACTTC. Translated: CASSTRRTIQETQYF.

This clonotype occurred a few times. A read error may explain this, as a much larger clone is one base away. This chain connects TRBV7-9 to TRBJ1-1; maybe TRBD1 (5 bases). Germline lookup yields CDR1 SEHNR and CDR2 FQNEAQ (reference sequence). CDR3 size: 12 residues. V lost 6 bases and J lost 3, with 8 bases in between. CDR3 coding DNA: TGTGCCAGCAGACAGGCACACACTGAAGCTTTCTTT. Its protein product is CASRQAHTEAFF.

This clonotype came up a few times. The CDR3 sequence: CASNPQSGDGYTF. CDR3 bases: TGTGCCAGCAACCCTCAATCAGGGGATGGCTACACCTTC. The J gene is TRBJ1-2, the V gene TRBV2; a weak D match, TRBD1 (6 bases). Germline CDR1 and CDR2: SNHLY and FYNNEI. V lost 7 bases and J 6 bases, leaving 15 bases between the germline ends. CDR3 length: 13 residues.

The sample holds a few counts of this clonotype. The chain links TRBV7-3 to TRBJ2-3; 10 nucleotides line up with TRBD2. CDR3 length equals 17 residues. Germline CDR1 reads SGHTA; CDR2 reads FQGTGA. Trimming at V came to 5 bases and at J to 5 bases, leaving 13 bases not matched to a gene. The CDR3 nucleotides read TGTGCCAGCAGCCCGACCGGGGGAAGCGGGGGGGGAGATACGCAGTATTTT. It specifies CASSPTGGSGGGDTQYF.

Details on this clonotype: Sequence at one end of the junction differs from germline and may be a read error. V gene TRBV9 combines with J gene TRBJ1-5; D possibly corresponds to TRBD1 (6 bases). This CDR3 is built from 16 residues. Germline V lookup: CDR1 SGDLS, CDR2 YYNGEE. The CDR3 region has the DNA TGTACCAGCAGCGACGGCGACAGGAATAGCAATCAGCCCCAGCATTTT. Amino acids: CTSSDGDRNSNQPQHF.

This clonotype was counted a single time. This chain links TRBV7-8 with TRBJ1-1, with D maybe TRBD1 (5 bases). Trimming left V 4 bases short and J 1 base short, with 10 bases between. Germline V gene sequence: CDR1 SGHVS, CDR2 FQNEAQ. There are 14 residues in the CDR3. The CDR3 bases are TGTGCCAGCAGCTACCGGGGGGGGAACACTGAAGCTTTCTTT. This gives the protein CASSYRGGNTEAFF.

This clonotype has at least ten counts. The chain carries TRBV15 and TRBJ2-3, with TRBD2 matching over 9 bases. With V trimmed by 5 bases and J by 2 bases, 5 bases remained unmatched. Per the germline V gene, CDR1 is LNHNV and CDR2 is YYDKDF (reference sequence). This CDR3 spans 15 amino acids. The CDR3 protein is CATSVGGGATDTQYF. CDR3 coding DNA: TGTGCCACCAGCGTCGGCGGGGGGGCCACAGATACGCAGTATTTT. The entire variable domain, with the rest obtained from reference TRBV15 and TRBJ2-3, is as follows: DAMVIQNPRYQVTQFGKPVTLSCSQTLNHNVMYWYQQKSSQAPKLLFHYYDKDFNNEADTPDNFQSRRPNTSFCFLDIRSPGLGDTAMYLCATSVGGGATDTQYFGPGTRLTVL.

The CDR3 reads CASSDGQRPPYNEQFF. In nucleotides, the CDR3 is TGTGCCAGCAGTGATGGACAGCGACCCCCCTACAATGAGCAGTTCTTC. This sequence joins TRBV25-1 and TRBJ2-1; TRBD1 might be the D (6 bases). Germline values: CDR1 MGHDK, CDR2 SYGVNS. Trimming removed 3 bases from V and 2 bases from J, with 14 bases in between. The CDR3 has 16 residues.

This clonotype was picked up a small number of times. The rearrangement joins TRBV10-3 to TRBJ2-7, with D perhaps TRBD2 (5 bases). Trimming shortened V by 0 bases and J by 6 bases, and 15 bases separated the two germline ends. Germline CDR1 reads ENHRY; CDR2 reads SYGVKD. The CDR3 is made up of 15 amino acids. The CDR3 DNA reads TGTGCCATCAGTGAGTCGACGTTGCGGGTCGGCGAGCAGTACTTC. This encodes CAISESTLRVGEQYF.